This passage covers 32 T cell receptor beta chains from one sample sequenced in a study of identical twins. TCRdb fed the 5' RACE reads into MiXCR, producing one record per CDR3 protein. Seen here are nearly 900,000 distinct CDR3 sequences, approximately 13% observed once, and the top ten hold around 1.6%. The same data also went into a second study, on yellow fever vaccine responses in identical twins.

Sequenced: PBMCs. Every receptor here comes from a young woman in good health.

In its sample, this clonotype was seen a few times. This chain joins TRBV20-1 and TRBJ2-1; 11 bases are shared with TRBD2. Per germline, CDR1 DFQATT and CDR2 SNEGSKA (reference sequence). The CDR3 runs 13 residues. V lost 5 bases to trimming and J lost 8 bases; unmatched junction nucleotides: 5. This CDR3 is CSAYSGRAHEQFF. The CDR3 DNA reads TGCAGTGCTTATAGCGGGAGGGCCCATGAGCAGTTCTTC.

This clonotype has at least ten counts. CDR3 DNA sequence: TGCGCCAGCAGCTTGGAACAGGAGAACACTGAAGCTTTCTTT. Protein: CASSLEQENTEAFF. The chain is built from TRBV5-1 and TRBJ1-1; a weak D match, TRBD1 (5 bases). The CDR3 is 14 amino acids. Germline lookup yields CDR1 SGHRS and CDR2 YFSETQ. Trimming stripped 0 bases from V and 1 base from J, with 7 bases between.

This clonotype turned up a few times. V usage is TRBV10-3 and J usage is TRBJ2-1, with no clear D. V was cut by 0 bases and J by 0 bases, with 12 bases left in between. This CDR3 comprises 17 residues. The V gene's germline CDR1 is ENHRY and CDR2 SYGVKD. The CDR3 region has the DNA TGTGCCATCAGTGAGTCGTTAAGCGCCAACTCCTACAATGAGCAGTTCTTC. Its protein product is CAISESLSANSYNEQFF.

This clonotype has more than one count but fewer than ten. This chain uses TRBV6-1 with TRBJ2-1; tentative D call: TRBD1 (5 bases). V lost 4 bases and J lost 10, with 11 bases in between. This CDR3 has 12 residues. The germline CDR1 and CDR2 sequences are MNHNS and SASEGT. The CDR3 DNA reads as TGTGCCAGCAGTGCCTTTAACAGGGAGCAGTTCTTC. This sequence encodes CASSAFNREQFF.

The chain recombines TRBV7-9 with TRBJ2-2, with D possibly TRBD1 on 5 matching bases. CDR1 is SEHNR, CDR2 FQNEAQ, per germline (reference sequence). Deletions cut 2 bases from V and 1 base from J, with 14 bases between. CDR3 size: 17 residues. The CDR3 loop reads CASSLMSRAENTGELFF. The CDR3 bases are TGTGCCAGCAGCTTAATGTCCAGGGCCGAGAACACCGGGGAGCTGTTTTTT.

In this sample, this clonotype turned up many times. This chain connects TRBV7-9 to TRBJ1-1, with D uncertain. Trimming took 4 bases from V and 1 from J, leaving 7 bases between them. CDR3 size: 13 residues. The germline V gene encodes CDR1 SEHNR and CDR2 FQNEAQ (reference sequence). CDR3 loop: CASSSSANTEAFF. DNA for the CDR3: TGTGCCAGCAGCTCGTCTGCGAACACTGAAGCTTTCTTT.

The CDR3 nucleotides read TGTGCCAGCTCACCACCCTCCAGTCCTCTCTATGGCTACACCTTC. It translates to CASSPPSSPLYGYTF. V gene TRBV18 combines with J gene TRBJ1-2; D is unclear. CDR3 length equals 15 residues. The V and J ends lost 0 bases and 4 bases respectively, with 12 bases between them. Germline V CDR1 and CDR2: KGHSH, LQKENI.

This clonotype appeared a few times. CDR3 residues: CSVEKGAGVGYTF. Written as DNA, the CDR3 is TGCAGCGTTGAAAAGGGGGCGGGGGTCGGCTACACCTTC. V usage is TRBV29-1 and J usage is TRBJ1-2, with 7 positions matching TRBD1. Germline-derived CDR1 and CDR2 are SQVTM and ANQGSEA. The CDR3 contains 13 residues. V was clipped by 2 bases and J by 8 bases; unmatched bases: 8. The full variable domain, its missing parts supplied by reference TRBV29-1 and TRBJ1-2, is SAVISQKPSRDICQRGTSLTIQCQVDSQVTMMFWYRQQPGQSLTLIATANQGSEATYESGFVIDKFPISRPNLTFSTLTVSNMSPEDSSIYLCSVEKGAGVGYTFGSGTRLTVV.

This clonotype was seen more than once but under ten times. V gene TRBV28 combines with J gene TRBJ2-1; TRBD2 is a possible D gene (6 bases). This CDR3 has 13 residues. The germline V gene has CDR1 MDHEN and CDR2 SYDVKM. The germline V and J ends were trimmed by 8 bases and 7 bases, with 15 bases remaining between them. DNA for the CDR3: TGTGCCAGCCAAAGGGACTCAAAGAATGAGCAGTTCTTC. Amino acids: CASQRDSKNEQFF.

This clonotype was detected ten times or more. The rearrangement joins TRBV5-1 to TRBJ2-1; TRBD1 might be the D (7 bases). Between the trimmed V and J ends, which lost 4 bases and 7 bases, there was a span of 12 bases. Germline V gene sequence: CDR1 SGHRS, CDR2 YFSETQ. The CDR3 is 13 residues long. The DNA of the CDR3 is TGCGCCAGCAGCGCGGGACAGAGAAATGAGCAGTTCTTC. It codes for CASSAGQRNEQFF.

The CDR3 is CASSPGLSGANTGELFF. In DNA, the CDR3 is TGTGCCAGCAGCCCCGGGCTTAGCGGGGCGAACACCGGGGAGCTGTTTTTT. The chain carries TRBV5-6 and TRBJ2-2; 8 positions match TRBD2. This CDR3 spans 17 amino acids. The junction had 8 bases not matched to a gene; V was cut back by 4 bases and J by 0 bases. Germline V gene lookup returns CDR1 SGHDT and CDR2 YYEEEE.

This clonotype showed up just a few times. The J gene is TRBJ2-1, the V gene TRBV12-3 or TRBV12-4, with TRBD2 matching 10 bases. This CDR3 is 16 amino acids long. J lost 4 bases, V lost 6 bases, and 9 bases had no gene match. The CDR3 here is CASRTTGLAEYNEQFF. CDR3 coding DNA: TGTGCCAGCAGAACCACTGGACTAGCGGAGTACAATGAGCAGTTCTTC.

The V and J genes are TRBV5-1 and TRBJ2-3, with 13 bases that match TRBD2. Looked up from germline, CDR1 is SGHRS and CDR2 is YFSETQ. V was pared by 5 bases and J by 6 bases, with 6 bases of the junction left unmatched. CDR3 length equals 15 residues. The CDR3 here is CASRLAGGRSDTQYF. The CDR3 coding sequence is TGCGCCAGCAGACTAGCGGGAGGGCGGTCGGATACGCAGTATTTT.

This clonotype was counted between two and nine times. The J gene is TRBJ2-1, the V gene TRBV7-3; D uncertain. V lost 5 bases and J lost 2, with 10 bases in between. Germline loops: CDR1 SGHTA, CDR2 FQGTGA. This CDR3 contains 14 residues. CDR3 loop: CASSTTVTYNEQFF. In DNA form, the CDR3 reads TGTGCCAGCAGCACGACCGTTACCTACAATGAGCAGTTCTTC.

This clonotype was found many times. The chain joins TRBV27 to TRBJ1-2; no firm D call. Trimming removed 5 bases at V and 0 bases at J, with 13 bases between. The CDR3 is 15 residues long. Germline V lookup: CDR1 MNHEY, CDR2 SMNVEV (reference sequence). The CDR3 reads CASSLRSGANYGYTF. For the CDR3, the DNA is TGTGCCAGCAGTCTCCGGTCAGGAGCTAACTATGGCTACACCTTC.

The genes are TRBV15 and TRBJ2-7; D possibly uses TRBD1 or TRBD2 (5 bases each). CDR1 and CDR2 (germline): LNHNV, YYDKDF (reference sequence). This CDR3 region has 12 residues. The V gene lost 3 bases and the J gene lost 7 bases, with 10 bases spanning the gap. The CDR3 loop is CATSSQGVEQYF. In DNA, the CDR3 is TGTGCCACCAGCAGTCAGGGAGTTGAGCAGTACTTC.

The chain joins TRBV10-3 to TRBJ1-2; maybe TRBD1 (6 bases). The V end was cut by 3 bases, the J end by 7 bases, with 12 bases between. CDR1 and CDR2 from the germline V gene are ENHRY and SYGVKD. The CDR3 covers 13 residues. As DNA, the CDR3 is TGTGCCATCAGTGACCAGGGGTCGGTTGGCTACACCTTC. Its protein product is CAISDQGSVGYTF.

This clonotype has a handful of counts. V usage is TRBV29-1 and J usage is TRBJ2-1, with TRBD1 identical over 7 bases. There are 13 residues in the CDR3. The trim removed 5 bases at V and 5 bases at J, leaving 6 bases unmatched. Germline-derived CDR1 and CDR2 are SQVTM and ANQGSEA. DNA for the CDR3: TGCAGCGTTAACAGGGGAAAGAACAATGAGCAGTTCTTC. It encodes CSVNRGKNNEQFF.

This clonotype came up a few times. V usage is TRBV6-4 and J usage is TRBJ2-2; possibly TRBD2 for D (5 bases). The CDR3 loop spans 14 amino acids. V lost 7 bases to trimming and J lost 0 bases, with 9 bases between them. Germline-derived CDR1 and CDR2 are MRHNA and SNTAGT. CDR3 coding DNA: TGTGCCAGCACCTCGGAGGCGAACACCGGGGAGCTGTTTTTT. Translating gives CASTSEANTGELFF.

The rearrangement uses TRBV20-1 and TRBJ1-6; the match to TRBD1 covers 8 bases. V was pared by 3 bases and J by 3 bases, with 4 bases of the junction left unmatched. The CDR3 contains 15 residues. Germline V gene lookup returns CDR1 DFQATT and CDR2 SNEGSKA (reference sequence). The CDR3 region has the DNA TGCAGTGCTAGTTTAGGACAGGGCTATAATTCACCCCTCCACTTT. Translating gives CSASLGQGYNSPLHF.

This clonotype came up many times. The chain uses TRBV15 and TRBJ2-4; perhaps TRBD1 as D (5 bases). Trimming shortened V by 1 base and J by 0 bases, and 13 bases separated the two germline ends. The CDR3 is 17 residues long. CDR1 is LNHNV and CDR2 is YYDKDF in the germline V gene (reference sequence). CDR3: CATSRVLGLLAKNIQYF. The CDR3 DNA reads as TGTGCCACCAGCAGAGTTTTGGGGCTTCTAGCCAAAAACATTCAGTACTTC.

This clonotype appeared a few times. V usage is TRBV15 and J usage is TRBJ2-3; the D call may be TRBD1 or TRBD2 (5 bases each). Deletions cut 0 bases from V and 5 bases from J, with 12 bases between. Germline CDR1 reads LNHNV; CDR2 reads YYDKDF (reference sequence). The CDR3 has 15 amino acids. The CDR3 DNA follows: TGTGCCACCAGCAGAGATGTCGGGGCACAAGATACGCAGTATTTT. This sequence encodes CATSRDVGAQDTQYF. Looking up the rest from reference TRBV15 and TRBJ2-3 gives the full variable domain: DAMVIQNPRYQVTQFGKPVTLSCSQTLNHNVMYWYQQKSSQAPKLLFHYYDKDFNNEADTPDNFQSRRPNTSFCFLDIRSPGLGDTAMYLCATSRDVGAQDTQYFGPGTRLTVL.

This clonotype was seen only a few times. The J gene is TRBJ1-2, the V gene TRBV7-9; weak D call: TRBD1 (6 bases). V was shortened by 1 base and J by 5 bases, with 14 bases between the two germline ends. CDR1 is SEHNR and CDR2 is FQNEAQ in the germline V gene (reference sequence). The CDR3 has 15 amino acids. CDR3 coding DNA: TGTGCCAGCAGCTTAGAACGGGGGCCCGGGTATGGCTACACCTTC. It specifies CASSLERGPGYGYTF.

The CDR3 nucleotides read TGTGCCAGCTCACCCCCCAGGCGGGGGGGCGACAATGAGCAGTTCTTC. Amino acids: CASSPPRRGGDNEQFF. V gene TRBV18 combines with J gene TRBJ2-1; 9 bases agree with TRBD2. The CDR3 is made up of 16 amino acids. Germline loops: CDR1 KGHSH, CDR2 LQKENI. Losses at the gene ends were 3 bases for V and 5 bases for J; bases not matched to a gene: 8.

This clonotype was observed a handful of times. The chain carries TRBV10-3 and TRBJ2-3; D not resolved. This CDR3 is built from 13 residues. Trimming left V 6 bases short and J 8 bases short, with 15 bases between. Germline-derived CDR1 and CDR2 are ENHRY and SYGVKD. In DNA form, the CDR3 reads TGTGCCATCAGAGGGATACGGACCGCTACGCAGTATTTT. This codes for CAIRGIRTATQYF.

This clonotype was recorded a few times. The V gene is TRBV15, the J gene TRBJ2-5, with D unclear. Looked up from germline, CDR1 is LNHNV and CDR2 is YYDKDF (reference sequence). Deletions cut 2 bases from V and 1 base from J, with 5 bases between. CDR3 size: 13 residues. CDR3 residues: CATSRLSQETQYF. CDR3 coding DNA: TGTGCCACCAGCAGATTGTCCCAAGAGACCCAGTACTTC. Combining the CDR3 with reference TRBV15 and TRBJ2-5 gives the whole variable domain DAMVIQNPRYQVTQFGKPVTLSCSQTLNHNVMYWYQQKSSQAPKLLFHYYDKDFNNEADTPDNFQSRRPNTSFCFLDIRSPGLGDTAMYLCATSRLSQETQYFGPGTRLLVL.

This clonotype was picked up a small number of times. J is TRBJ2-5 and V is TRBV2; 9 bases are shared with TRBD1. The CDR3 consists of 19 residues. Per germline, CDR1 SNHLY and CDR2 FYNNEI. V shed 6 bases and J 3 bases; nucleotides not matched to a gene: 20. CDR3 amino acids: CASSHPLGQGIARKETQYF. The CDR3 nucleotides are TGTGCCAGCAGCCACCCCCTGGGACAGGGAATTGCAAGAAAAGAGACCCAGTACTTC.

CDR3 protein: CASSPIGTSSGNTIYF. CDR3 DNA: TGTGCCAGCAGTCCAATAGGAACCAGCTCTGGAAACACCATATATTTT. The rearrangement joins TRBV12-3 or TRBV12-4 to TRBJ1-3; D is uncertain. This CDR3 region has 16 residues. With 5 bases removed from V and 0 bases from J, the gap between germline ends came to 14 bases.

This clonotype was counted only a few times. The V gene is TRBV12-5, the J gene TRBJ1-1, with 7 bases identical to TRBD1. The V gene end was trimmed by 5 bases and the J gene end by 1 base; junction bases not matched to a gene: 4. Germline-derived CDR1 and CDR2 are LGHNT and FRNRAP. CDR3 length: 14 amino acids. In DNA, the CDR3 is TGTGCTAGTGGTCCGGGACAGCCGAACACTGAAGCTTTCTTT. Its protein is CASGPGQPNTEAFF.

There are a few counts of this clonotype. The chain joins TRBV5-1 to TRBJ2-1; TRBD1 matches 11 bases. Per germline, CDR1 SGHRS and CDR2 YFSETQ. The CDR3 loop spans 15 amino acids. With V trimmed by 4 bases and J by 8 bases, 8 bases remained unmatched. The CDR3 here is CASSVGTGGFHEQFF. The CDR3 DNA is TGCGCCAGCAGCGTGGGGACAGGGGGTTTTCATGAGCAGTTCTTC.

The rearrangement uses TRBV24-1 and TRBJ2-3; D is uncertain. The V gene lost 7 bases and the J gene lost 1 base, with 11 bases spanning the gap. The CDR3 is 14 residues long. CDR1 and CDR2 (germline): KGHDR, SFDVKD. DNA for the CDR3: TGTGCCACCAGAGGAAGTTTCGGCACAGATACGCAGTATTTT. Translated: CATRGSFGTDTQYF.

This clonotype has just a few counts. CDR3 DNA sequence: TGTGCCAGCACCCGAAAAAGACTAGCGGGGGGAGAAGATACGCAGTATTTT. Residues: CASTRKRLAGGEDTQYF. This chain joins TRBV2 and TRBJ2-3; TRBD2 agrees at 13 bases. Germline loops: CDR1 SNHLY, CDR2 FYNNEI. Trimming at V came to 7 bases and at J to 5 bases, leaving 12 bases not matched to a gene. The CDR3 is 17 amino acids. Variable domain in full (rest from reference TRBV2 and TRBJ2-3): EPEVTQTPSHQVTQMGQEVILRCVPISNHLYFYWYRQILGQKVEFLVSFYNNEISEKSEIFDDQFSVERPDGSNFTLKIRSTKLEDSAMYFCASTRKRLAGGEDTQYFGPGTRLTVL.